This T cell receptor (beta chain) originates from a study of blood T cell repertoires in COVID-19. Looking at the study overall: Both acute and convalescent COVID-19 samples were obtained from the United States, Italy and Spain. In each case, the material was cDNA or gDNA derived from T cells, B-cell-depleted T cells, or PBMCs.

The V and J ends lost 7 bases and 6 bases respectively, with 17 bases between them. The CDR3 consists of 14 residues. Germline CDR1 SGHRS, CDR2 YFSETQ. Here immunoSEQ multiplex PCR was the method, and the copy in TCRdb shows in-frame clones only, minus some. The sample yields approximately 220,000 clones, about 86% seen once. This sequence joins TRBV5-1 and TRBJ1-3; D is ambiguous. The TCR was taken from a woman aged 45-60 years with acute or convalescent COVID-19. Material for sequencing was peripheral blood. This chain's CDR3 is CASGPGGNENTIYF. Written as DNA, the CDR3 is TGCGCCAGCGGTCCTGGAGGGAATGAAAACACCATATATTTT.